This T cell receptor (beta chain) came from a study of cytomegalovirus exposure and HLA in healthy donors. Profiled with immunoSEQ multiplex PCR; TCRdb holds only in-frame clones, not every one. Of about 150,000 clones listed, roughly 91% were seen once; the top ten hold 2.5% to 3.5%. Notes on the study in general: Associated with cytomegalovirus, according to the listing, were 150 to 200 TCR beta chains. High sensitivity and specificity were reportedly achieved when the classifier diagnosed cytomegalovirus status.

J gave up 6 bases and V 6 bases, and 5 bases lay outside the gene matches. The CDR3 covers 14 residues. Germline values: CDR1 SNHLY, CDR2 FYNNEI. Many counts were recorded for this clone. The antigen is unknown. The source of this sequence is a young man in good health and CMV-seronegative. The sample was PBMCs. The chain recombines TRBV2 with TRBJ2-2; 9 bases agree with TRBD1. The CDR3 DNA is TGTGCCAGCAGCTCCGGGACAGGGTCCGGGGAGCTGTTTTTT. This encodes CASSSGTGSGELFF.